This entry lists 30 T cell receptor beta chains sequenced from one sample in a study of blood T cell repertoires in COVID-19. The data were produced by immunoSEQ multiplex PCR, yet TCRdb's version contains in-frame clones alone and is incomplete. The sample records around 190,000 clones, around 83% being singletons. The sample was peripheral blood. The receptor set was obtained from a woman between 65 and 79 years old with COVID-19, enrolled during active disease.

This rearrangement joins TRBV6-2 or TRBV6-3 to TRBJ2-2; 7 positions match TRBD2. CDR3 length: 15 residues. From germline, CDR1 is MNHEY and CDR2 SVGEGT. Unmatched junction bases numbered 4, after V lost 6 bases and J lost 0 bases. CDR3 protein: CASSGGLPNTGELFF. CDR3 DNA sequence: TGTGCCAGCAGCGGGGGACTACCGAACACCGGGGAGCTGTTTTTT.

The V and J genes are TRBV19 and TRBJ2-7, with 7 bases identical to TRBD1. Germline CDR1 is LNHDA and CDR2 is SQIVND (reference sequence). This CDR3 is 12 amino acids long. V lost 7 bases, J lost 1 base, and 1 base stayed unmatched. The CDR3 is CASMDRSYEQYF. CDR3 sequence (DNA): TGTGCCAGTATGGACAGGTCCTACGAGCAGTACTTC.

The gene calls are TRBV5-1 and TRBJ2-3; a possible D gene is TRBD2 (5 bases). Germline assignment: CDR1 SGHRS and CDR2 YFSETQ. Between the trimmed V and J ends, which lost 1 base and 6 bases, there was a span of 12 bases. The CDR3 has 14 residues. This chain's CDR3 is CASSLRVGGDTQYF. The CDR3, as DNA: TGCGCCAGCAGCTTGAGGGTCGGCGGGGATACGCAGTATTTT.

CDR3 DNA: TGTGCCAGCAGGCCCCCGGGAGAGAAAGAGACCCAGTACTTC. Translating it yields CASRPPGEKETQYF. J is TRBJ2-5 and V is TRBV5-4; the D gene is possibly TRBD2 (6 bases). Between the trimmed V and J ends, which lost 5 bases and 3 bases, there was a span of 14 bases. Germline values: CDR1 SGHNT, CDR2 YYREEE (reference sequence). The CDR3 has 14 residues.

V is TRBV28 and J is TRBJ2-1; D remains ambiguous. CDR1 is MDHEN, CDR2 SYDVKM, per germline. The ends were cut back, 6 bases at V and 4 bases at J, with 16 bases in the middle. This CDR3 is 15 amino acids long. CDR3 in DNA: TGTGCCAGCAGGACCGTAGCCGGTGGGTACAATGAGCAGTTCTTC. Protein sequence: CASRTVAGGYNEQFF. The entire variable domain, with the rest obtained from reference TRBV28 and TRBJ2-1, is as follows: DVKVTQSSRYLVKRTGEKVFLECVQDMDHENMFWYRQDPGLGLRLIYFSYDVKMKEKGDIPEGYSVSREKKERFSLILESASTNQTSMYLCASRTVAGGYNEQFFGPGTRLTVL.

The chain employs TRBV2 and TRBJ2-5, with TRBD2 identical over 13 bases. There are 16 residues in the CDR3. V lost 3 bases to trimming and J lost 5 bases; unmatched junction nucleotides: 6. Germline V gene sequence: CDR1 SNHLY, CDR2 FYNNEI. CDR3 residues: CASSDGLAGAHETQYF. The CDR3 nucleotides are TGTGCCAGCAGTGATGGACTAGCGGGAGCCCATGAGACCCAGTACTTC.

This clone was found once. DNA of the CDR3: TGTGCCAGCAGACGGGACAGGTACAATGAGCAGTTCTTC. It yields the protein CASRRDRYNEQFF. This rearrangement joins TRBV2 to TRBJ2-1; 8 nucleotides align to TRBD1. The CDR3 length is 13 residues. Germline values: CDR1 SNHLY, CDR2 FYNNEI. The J segment lost 4 bases and the V segment lost 6 bases, leaving 2 bases of the junction unmatched.

This rearrangement joins TRBV19 to TRBJ1-5; D is uncertain. Trimming stripped 3 bases from V and 6 bases from J, with 9 bases between. The CDR3 contains 13 residues. CDR1 is LNHDA and CDR2 is SQIVND in the germline V gene (reference sequence). CDR3 nucleotides: TGTGCCAGTAGTATCGGGGATTTTCAGCCCCAGCATTTT. Translated, it gives CASSIGDFQPQHF.

This clone has more than one count but fewer than ten. The CDR3 sequence is CASSDTGFYNSPLHF. The CDR3 DNA reads as TGTGCCAGCAGTGATACAGGTTTCTATAATTCACCCCTCCACTTT. The J gene is TRBJ1-6, the V gene TRBV6-1, with D maybe TRBD1 (5 bases). Germline V gene data show CDR1 as MNHNS and CDR2 as SASEGT. CDR3 size: 15 residues. The ends were cut back, 3 bases at V and 3 bases at J, with 9 bases in the middle.

The rearrangement links TRBV28 to TRBJ2-7, with TRBD1 matching over 9 bases. V was pared by 6 bases and J by 3 bases, with 15 bases of the junction left unmatched. The CDR3 length is 17 residues. Germline assignment: CDR1 MDHEN and CDR2 SYDVKM. The CDR3 DNA follows: TGTGCCAGCAGGCGACTCAATCCGGGACAGGGAAACTACGAGCAGTACTTC. Protein product: CASRRLNPGQGNYEQYF.

The chain recombines TRBV5-1 with TRBJ2-3, with a possible D match to TRBD1 (6 bases). The CDR3 is 14 residues long. V was pared by 3 bases and J by 4 bases, with 12 bases between. The V gene's germline CDR1 is SGHRS and CDR2 YFSETQ. The DNA of the CDR3 is TGCGCCAGCAGCTATACAGGGTCACCAGATACGCAGTATTTT. Residues: CASSYTGSPDTQYF.

The rearrangement links TRBV19 to TRBJ2-5, with TRBD1 identical over 7 bases. Germline loops: CDR1 LNHDA, CDR2 SQIVND (reference sequence). This CDR3 has 15 residues. V was pared by 11 bases and J by 2 bases, with 14 bases of the junction left unmatched. The DNA for the CDR3 is TGTGCCGCTGGAGCTCCCGGGACAGAGCAAGAGACCCAGTACTTC. This sequence encodes CAAGAPGTEQETQYF. Supplemented by reference TRBV19 and TRBJ2-5, the full variable domain reads DGGITQSPKYLFRKEGQNVTLSCEQNLNHDAMYWYRQDPGQGLRLIYYSQIVNDFQKGDIAEGYSVSREKKESFPLTVTSAQKNPTAFYLCAAGAPGTEQETQYFGPGTRLLVL.

The chain joins TRBV18 to TRBJ2-5; D is unresolved. With 1 base removed from V and 1 base from J, the gap between germline ends came to 13 bases. The CDR3 has 16 residues. Germline CDR1 KGHSH, CDR2 LQKENI. The CDR3 DNA follows: TGTGCCAGCTCACCACTTTATACTAAAGCCCAAGAGACCCAGTACTTC. It yields the protein CASSPLYTKAQETQYF.

The V call is TRBV10-3, the J call TRBJ1-2; D not resolved. V lost 0 bases, J lost 8 bases, and 13 bases lay in between. The CDR3 has 14 residues. CDR1 ENHRY and CDR2 SYGVKD come from the germline V gene. The CDR3 DNA sequence: TGTGCCATCAGTGAGTCGACTAAGACCGAAGGCTACACCTTC. This sequence encodes CAISESTKTEGYTF.

The genes are TRBV15 and TRBJ2-7; D is perhaps TRBD2 (6 bases). The V gene lost 5 bases and the J gene lost 6 bases, with 14 bases spanning the gap. CDR3 length equals 13 residues. Germline V gene data show CDR1 as LNHNV and CDR2 as YYDKDF (reference sequence). The CDR3 here is CATSLTPGLEQYF. For the CDR3, the DNA is TGTGCCACCAGCTTAACGCCGGGACTCGAGCAGTACTTC.

The chain is built from TRBV2 and TRBJ1-5, with 8 bases matching TRBD1. Germline assignment: CDR1 SNHLY and CDR2 FYNNEI. V lost 5 bases, J lost 3 bases, and 6 bases stayed unmatched. CDR3 size: 15 residues. CDR3 in amino acids: CASSSDRGNNQPQHF. DNA of the CDR3: TGTGCCAGCAGTTCCGACAGGGGAAACAATCAGCCCCAGCATTTT.

The chain recombines TRBV27 with TRBJ1-2, with D possibly TRBD1 on 5 matching bases. CDR1 and CDR2 from the germline V gene are MNHEY and SMNVEV (reference sequence). V was shortened by 3 bases and J by 7 bases, with 21 bases between the two germline ends. This CDR3 spans 16 amino acids. The CDR3 nucleotides read TGTGCCAGCAGTTTCGAGGATGAGGTCGGGAGGGGTGGCTACACCTTC. This encodes CASSFEDEVGRGGYTF.

The chain has TRBV4-2 and TRBJ1-6; D ambiguous. CDR3 length equals 14 residues. In germline, CDR1 is LGHNA, CDR2 YNFKEQ. Trimming took off 0 bases at V and 6 bases at J, with 6 bases between the two ends. CDR3 residues: CASSQDTSNSPLHF. CDR3 nucleotides: TGTGCCAGCAGCCAAGATACGAGTAATTCACCCCTCCACTTT.

V usage is TRBV27 and J usage is TRBJ2-3, with 10 bases identical to TRBD2. Germline-derived CDR1 and CDR2 are MNHEY and SMNVEV (reference sequence). This CDR3 has 16 amino acids. Trimming cost V 3 bases and J 6 bases; bases outside gene matches: 9. CDR3 region: CASSLNPAGGYDTQYF. DNA of the CDR3: TGTGCCAGCAGTTTGAACCCAGCGGGAGGGTACGATACGCAGTATTTT.

V is TRBV7-2 and J is TRBJ2-1, with 7 positions matching TRBD2. Germline CDR1 SGHTA, CDR2 FQGNSA. V lost 4 bases to trimming and J lost 10 bases; unmatched junction nucleotides: 10. The CDR3 is 14 amino acids. CDR3 sequence: CASSSPREVGEQFF. The CDR3 DNA follows: TGTGCCAGCAGCTCTCCACGGGAGGTCGGCGAGCAGTTCTTC.

The table lists this clone with a count of one. V and J are TRBV4-3 and TRBJ1-2; 10 bases map to TRBD1. The CDR3 extends over 15 amino acids. The trim removed 0 bases at V and 8 bases at J, leaving 6 bases unmatched. Looked up from germline, CDR1 is LGHNA and CDR2 is YSLEER. The DNA for the CDR3 is TGCGCCAGCAGCCAAGATAGACAGGGGGCGGGGGGCTACACCTTC. Encoded protein: CASSQDRQGAGGYTF.

CDR3 amino acids: CASSLGVTARENTIYF. CDR3 coding DNA: TGTGCCAGCAGCTTAGGTGTAACAGCCCGGGAGAACACCATATATTTT. V usage is TRBV7-2 and J usage is TRBJ1-3; the D is unclear. Germline V gene lookup returns CDR1 SGHTA and CDR2 FQGNSA. With 1 base removed from V and 7 bases from J, the gap between germline ends came to 17 bases. The CDR3 is 16 residues long.

CDR3 protein: CASSERAGVTKNIQYF. Here the CDR3 DNA reads TGTGCCAGCAGTGAAAGGGCAGGGGTGACCAAAAACATTCAGTACTTC. The chain combines TRBV2 with TRBJ2-4; D may be TRBD1 (6 bases). V lost 2 bases and J 2 bases, leaving 13 bases between the germline ends. The CDR3 runs to 16 residues. Germline V gene data show CDR1 as SNHLY and CDR2 as FYNNEI.

The J gene is TRBJ1-5, the V gene TRBV7-9; the D gene is possibly TRBD1 (6 bases). CDR3 length: 15 amino acids. Germline V CDR1 and CDR2: SEHNR, FQNEAQ (reference sequence). The V gene lost 5 bases and the J gene lost 8 bases, with 19 bases spanning the gap. The CDR3 region is CASSPGDSSGEPQHF. Written as DNA, the CDR3 is TGTGCCAGCAGCCCCGGAGACAGTTCAGGGGAGCCCCAGCATTTT.

This clone was observed a single time. CDR3 bases: TGTGCCACCAGTGGCAGTCGACAAGGCAAGCAAGAGACCCAGTACTTC. Residues: CATSGSRQGKQETQYF. The genes are TRBV24-1 and TRBJ2-5; D is unresolved. The ends were cut back, 5 bases at V and 2 bases at J, with 17 bases in the middle. Germline CDR1 KGHDR, CDR2 SFDVKD. This CDR3 region has 16 residues.

The CDR3 spells CASVGQTLEQYF. The CDR3 nucleotides are TGTGCCAGCGTGGGACAAACGCTCGAGCAGTACTTC. This rearrangement joins TRBV28 to TRBJ2-7; D is possibly TRBD1 (6 bases). Germline-derived CDR1 and CDR2 are MDHEN and SYDVKM. The CDR3 spans 12 residues. The V end lost 8 bases, the J end lost 6 bases, and 14 bases lay between the germline ends.

CDR3 sequence: CASSQEERLFTEAFF. The CDR3 nucleotides are TGTGCCAGCAGCCAAGAGGAGCGCTTGTTCACTGAAGCTTTCTTT. The chain has TRBV14 and TRBJ1-1; D uncertain. Trimming removed 0 bases at V and 4 bases at J, with 12 bases between. The CDR3 totals 15 residues. The V gene's germline CDR1 is SGHDN and CDR2 FVKESK.

The sample holds one count of this clone. The chain employs TRBV7-8 and TRBJ1-1, with D possibly being TRBD1 (5 bases). This CDR3 is 11 amino acids long. V was cut by 7 bases and J by 7 bases, with 10 bases left in between. Germline assignment: CDR1 SGHVS and CDR2 FQNEAQ. Here the CDR3 DNA reads TGTGCCAGCATAAAGGGGTATGAAGCTTTCTTT. This codes for CASIKGYEAFF. Full variable domain (remainder filled in from reference TRBV7-8 and TRBJ1-1): GAGVSQSPRYKVAKRGQDVALRCDPISGHVSLFWYQQALGQGPEFLTYFQNEAQLDKSGLPSDRFFAERPEGSVSTLKIQRTQQEDSAVYLCASIKGYEAFFGQGTRLTVV.

V usage is TRBV18 and J usage is TRBJ1-1, with D perhaps matching TRBD1 (5 bases). The V end lost 6 bases, the J end lost 1 base, and 12 bases lay between the germline ends. CDR3 size: 14 residues. CDR1 and CDR2 from the germline V gene are KGHSH and LQKENI. CDR3 in DNA: TGTGCCAGCTCGCCGACAGAGACGAACACTGAAGCTTTCTTT. Encoded protein: CASSPTETNTEAFF.

In this sample, this clone turned up a few times. V is TRBV5-1 and J is TRBJ2-1; the D gene is possibly TRBD1 (6 bases). This CDR3 spans 14 amino acids. CDR1 and CDR2 from the germline V gene are SGHRS and YFSETQ. Trimming left V 4 bases short and J 5 bases short, with 13 bases between. This CDR3 is CASSPNRVDNEQFF. DNA of the CDR3: TGCGCCAGCAGCCCCAACAGGGTTGACAATGAGCAGTTCTTC. The complete variable domain, with remaining parts taken from reference TRBV5-1 and TRBJ2-1, reads KAGVTQTPRYLIKTRGQQVTLSCSPISGHRSVSWYQQTPGQGLQFLFEYFSETQRNKGNFPGRFSGRQFSNSRSEMNVSTLELGDSALYLCASSPNRVDNEQFFGPGTRLTVL.